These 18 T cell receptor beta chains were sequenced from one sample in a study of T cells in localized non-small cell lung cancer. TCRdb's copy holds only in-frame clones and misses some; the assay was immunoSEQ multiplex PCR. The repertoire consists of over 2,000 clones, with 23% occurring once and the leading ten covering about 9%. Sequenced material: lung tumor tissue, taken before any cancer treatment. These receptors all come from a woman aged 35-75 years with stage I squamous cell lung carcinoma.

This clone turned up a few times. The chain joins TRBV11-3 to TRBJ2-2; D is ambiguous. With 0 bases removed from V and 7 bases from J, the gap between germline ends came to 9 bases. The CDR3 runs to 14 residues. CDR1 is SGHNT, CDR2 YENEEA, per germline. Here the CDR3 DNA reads TGTGCCAGCAGCTTAGACCCCGTTGGCGGGGAGCTGTTTTTT. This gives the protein CASSLDPVGGELFF.

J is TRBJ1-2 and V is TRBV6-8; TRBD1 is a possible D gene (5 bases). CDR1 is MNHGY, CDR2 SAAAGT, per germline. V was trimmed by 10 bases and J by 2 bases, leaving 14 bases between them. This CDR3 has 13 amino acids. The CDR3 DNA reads TGTGCCATCAGAAGCAGGGAGAACTATGGCTACACCTTC. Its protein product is CAIRSRENYGYTF.

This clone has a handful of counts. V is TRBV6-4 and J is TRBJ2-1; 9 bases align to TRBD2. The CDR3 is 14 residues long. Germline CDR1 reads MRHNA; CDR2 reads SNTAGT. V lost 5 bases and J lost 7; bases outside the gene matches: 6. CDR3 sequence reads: CASSYVAGANEQFF. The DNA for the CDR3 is TGTGCCAGCAGTTACGTAGCGGGAGCTAATGAGCAGTTCTTC.

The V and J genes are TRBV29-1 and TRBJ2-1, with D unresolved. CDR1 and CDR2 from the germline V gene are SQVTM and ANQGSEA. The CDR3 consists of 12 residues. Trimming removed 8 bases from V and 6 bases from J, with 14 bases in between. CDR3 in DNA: TGCAGCTCCAGTGGGCAGCTCAATGAGCAGTTCTTC. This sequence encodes CSSSGQLNEQFF.

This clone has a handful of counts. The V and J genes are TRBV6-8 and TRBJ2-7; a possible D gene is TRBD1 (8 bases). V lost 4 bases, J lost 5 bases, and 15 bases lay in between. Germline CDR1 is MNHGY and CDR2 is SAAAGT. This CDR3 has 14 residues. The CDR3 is CASSFRTGRDEQYF. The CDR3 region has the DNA TGTGCCAGCAGTTTTCGGACAGGGAGGGACGAGCAGTACTTC.

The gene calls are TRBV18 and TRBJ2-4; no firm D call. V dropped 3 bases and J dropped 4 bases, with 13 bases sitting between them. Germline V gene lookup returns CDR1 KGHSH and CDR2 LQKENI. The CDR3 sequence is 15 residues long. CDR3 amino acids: CASSPLDGPKNIQYF. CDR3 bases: TGTGCCAGCTCACCCCTGGACGGACCGAAAAACATTCAGTACTTC. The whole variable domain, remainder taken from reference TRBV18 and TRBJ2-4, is NAGVMQNPRHLVRRRGQEARLRCSPMKGHSHVYWYRQLPEEGLKFMVYLQKENIIDESGMPKERFSAEFPKEGPSILRIQQVVRGDSAAYFCASSPLDGPKNIQYFGAGTRLSVL.

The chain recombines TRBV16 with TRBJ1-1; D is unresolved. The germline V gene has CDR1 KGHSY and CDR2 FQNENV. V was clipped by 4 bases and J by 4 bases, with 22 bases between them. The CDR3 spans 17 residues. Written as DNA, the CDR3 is TGTGCCAGCAGCCGGATACAAATGACGGGTCTGAGCACTGAAGCTTTCTTT. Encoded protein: CASSRIQMTGLSTEAFF.

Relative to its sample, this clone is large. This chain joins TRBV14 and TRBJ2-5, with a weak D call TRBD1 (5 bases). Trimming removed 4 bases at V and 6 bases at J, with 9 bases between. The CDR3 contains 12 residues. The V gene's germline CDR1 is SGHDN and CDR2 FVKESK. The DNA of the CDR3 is TGTGCCAGCAGCCCAAACAGGAAGACCCAGTACTTC. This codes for CASSPNRKTQYF.

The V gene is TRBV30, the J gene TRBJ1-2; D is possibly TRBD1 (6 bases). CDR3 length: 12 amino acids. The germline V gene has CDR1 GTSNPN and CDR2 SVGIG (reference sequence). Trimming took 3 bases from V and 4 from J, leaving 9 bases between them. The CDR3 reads CAWRGGPYGYTF. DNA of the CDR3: TGTGCCTGGAGGGGGGGGCCCTATGGCTACACCTTC.

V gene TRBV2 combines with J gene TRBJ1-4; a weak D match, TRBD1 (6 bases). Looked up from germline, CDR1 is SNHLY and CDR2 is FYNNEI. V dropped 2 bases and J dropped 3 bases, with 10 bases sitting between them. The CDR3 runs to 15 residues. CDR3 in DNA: TGTGCCAGCAGTGAAAGGGGGGGCTCTAATGAAAAACTGTTTTTT. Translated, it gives CASSERGGSNEKLFF. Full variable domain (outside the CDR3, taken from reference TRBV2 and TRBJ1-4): EPEVTQTPSHQVTQMGQEVILRCVPISNHLYFYWYRQILGQKVEFLVSFYNNEISEKSEIFDDQFSVERPDGSNFTLKIRSTKLEDSAMYFCASSERGGSNEKLFFGSGTQLSVL.

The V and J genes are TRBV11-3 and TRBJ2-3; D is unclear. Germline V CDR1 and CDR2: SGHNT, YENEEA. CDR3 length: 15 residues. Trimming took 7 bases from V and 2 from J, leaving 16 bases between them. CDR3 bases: TGTGCCAGCACCTCGAGTGGCCTCGACACAGATACGCAGTATTTT. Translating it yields CASTSSGLDTDTQYF. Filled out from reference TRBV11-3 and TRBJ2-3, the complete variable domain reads EAGVVQSPRYKIIEKKQPVAFWCNPISGHNTLYWYLQNLGQGPELLIRYENEEAVDDSQLPKDRFSAERLKGVDSTLKIQPAELGDSAVYLCASTSSGLDTDTQYFGPGTRLTVL.

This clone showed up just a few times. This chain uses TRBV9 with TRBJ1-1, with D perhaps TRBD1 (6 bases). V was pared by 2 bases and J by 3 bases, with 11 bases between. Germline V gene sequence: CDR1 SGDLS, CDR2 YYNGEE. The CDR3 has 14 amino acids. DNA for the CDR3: TGTGCCAGCAGCGTGACAGGCGGGCACACTGAAGCTTTCTTT. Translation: CASSVTGGHTEAFF.

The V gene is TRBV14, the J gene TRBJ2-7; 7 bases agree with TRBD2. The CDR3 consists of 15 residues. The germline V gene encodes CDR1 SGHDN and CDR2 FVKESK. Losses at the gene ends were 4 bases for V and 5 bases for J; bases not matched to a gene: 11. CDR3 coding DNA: TGTGCCAGCAGCCGGGGGTATGGGAGCGGGAACGAGCAGTACTTC. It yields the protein CASSRGYGSGNEQYF.

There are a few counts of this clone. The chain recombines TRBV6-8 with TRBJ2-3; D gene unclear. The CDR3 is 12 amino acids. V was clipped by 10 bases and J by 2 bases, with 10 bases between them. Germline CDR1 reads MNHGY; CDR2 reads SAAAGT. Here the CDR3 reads CAIIGFTDTQYF. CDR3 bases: TGTGCCATCATAGGCTTCACAGATACGCAGTATTTT.

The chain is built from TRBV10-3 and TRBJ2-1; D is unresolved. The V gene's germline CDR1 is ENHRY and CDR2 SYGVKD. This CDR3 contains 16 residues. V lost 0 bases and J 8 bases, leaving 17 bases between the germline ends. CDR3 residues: CAISESNSLLQHEQFF. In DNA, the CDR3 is TGTGCCATCAGTGAGTCGAATAGTCTCCTCCAGCATGAGCAGTTCTTC.

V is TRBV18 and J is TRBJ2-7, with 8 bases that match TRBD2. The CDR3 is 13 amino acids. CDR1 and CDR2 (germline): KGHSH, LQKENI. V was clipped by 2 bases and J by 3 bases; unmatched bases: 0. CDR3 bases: TGTGCCAGCTCACCAGGGACTAGCTACGAGCAGTACTTC. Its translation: CASSPGTSYEQYF.

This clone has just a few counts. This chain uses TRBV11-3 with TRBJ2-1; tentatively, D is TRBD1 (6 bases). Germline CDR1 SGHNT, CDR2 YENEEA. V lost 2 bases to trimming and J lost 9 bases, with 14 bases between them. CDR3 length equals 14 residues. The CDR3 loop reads CASSLTTQGSEQFF. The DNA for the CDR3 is TGTGCCAGCAGCTTAACTACACAGGGCAGTGAGCAGTTCTTC.

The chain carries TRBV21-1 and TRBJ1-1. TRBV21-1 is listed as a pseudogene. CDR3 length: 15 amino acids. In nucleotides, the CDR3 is TGTGCCAGCAGTGAGGCTGCGGACGCAGCCTTTGAAGCTTTCTTT. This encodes CASSEAADAAFEAFF.